This T cell receptor (beta chain) was obtained from a study of blood T cell repertoires in COVID-19. The overall study: Some COVID-19 samples were acute and others convalescent; all came from the United States, Italy and Spain.

In the source study's methods: Reference gene primer amplification gave nucleated cell count estimates. Here immunoSEQ multiplex PCR was the method, and the copy in TCRdb shows in-frame clones only, minus some. V and J calls and clone size are given by that table; D and trimming were obtained from the DNA. The sample consists of hundreds of thousands of clones, over 70% of them appearing once. Between the trimmed V and J ends, which lost 0 bases and 3 bases, there was a span of 8 bases. The CDR3 runs to 13 residues. Germline CDR1 is GTSNPN and CDR2 is SVGIG (reference sequence). The sequence was collected from a middle-aged man with acute or convalescent COVID-19. Sequencing was carried out using peripheral blood. V gene TRBV30 combines with J gene TRBJ1-2; D is possibly TRBD1 (5 bases). CDR3 coding DNA: TGTGCCTGGAGTGTACAGGCGGACTATGGCTACACCTTC. This translates into CAWSVQADYGYTF.